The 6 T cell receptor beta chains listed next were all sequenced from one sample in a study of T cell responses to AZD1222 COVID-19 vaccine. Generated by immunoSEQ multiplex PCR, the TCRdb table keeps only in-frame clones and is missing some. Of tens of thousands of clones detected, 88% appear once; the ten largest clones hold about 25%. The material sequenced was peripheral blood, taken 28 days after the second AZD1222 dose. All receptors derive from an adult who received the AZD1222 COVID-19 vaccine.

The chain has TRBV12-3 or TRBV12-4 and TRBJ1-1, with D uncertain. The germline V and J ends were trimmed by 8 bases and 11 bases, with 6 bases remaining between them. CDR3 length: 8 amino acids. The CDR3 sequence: CASGLAFF. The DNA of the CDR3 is TGTGCCAGCGGGTTGGCTTTCTTT.

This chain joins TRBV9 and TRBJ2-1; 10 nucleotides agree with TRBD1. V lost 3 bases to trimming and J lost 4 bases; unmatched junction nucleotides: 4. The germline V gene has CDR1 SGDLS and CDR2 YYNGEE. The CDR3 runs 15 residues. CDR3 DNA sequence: TGTGCCAGCAGCGCCGGGACAGGGGCTTACAATGAGCAGTTCTTC. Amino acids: CASSAGTGAYNEQFF.

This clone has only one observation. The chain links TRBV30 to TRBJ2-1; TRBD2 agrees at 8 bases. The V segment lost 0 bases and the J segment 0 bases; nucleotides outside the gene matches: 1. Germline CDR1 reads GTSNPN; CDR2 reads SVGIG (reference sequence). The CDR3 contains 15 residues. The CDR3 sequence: CAWSVSGSSYNEQFF. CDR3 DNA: TGTGCCTGGAGTGTAAGCGGGAGCTCCTACAATGAGCAGTTCTTC.

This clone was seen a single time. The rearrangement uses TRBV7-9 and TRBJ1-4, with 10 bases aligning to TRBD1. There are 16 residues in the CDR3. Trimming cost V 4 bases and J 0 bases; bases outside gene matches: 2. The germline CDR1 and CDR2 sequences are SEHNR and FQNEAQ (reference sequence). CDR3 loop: CASSSGQGTTNEKLFF. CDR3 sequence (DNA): TGTGCCAGCAGCTCGGGACAGGGGACAACTAATGAAAAACTGTTTTTT.

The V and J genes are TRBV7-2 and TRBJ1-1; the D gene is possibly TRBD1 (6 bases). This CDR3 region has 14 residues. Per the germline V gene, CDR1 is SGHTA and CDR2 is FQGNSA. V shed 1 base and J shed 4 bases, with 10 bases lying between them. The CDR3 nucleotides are TGTGCCAGCAGCTTAGGAACAGGGAGCACTGAAGCTTTCTTT. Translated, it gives CASSLGTGSTEAFF.

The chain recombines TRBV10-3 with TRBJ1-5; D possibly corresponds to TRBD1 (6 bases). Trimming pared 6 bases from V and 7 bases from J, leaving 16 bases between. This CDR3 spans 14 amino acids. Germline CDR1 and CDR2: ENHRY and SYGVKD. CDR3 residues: CAISPDSASQPQHF. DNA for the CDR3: TGTGCCATCAGCCCGGACAGTGCGTCGCAGCCCCAGCATTTT.